Below, 15 T cell receptor beta chains from the same sample are listed, as sequenced in a study of blood T cell repertoires in COVID-19. Using immunoSEQ multiplex PCR, the repertoire was profiled, and TCRdb retains in-frame clones only, with some absent. The sample gives 150,000 or so clones, roughly 89% of which show up once; 10% is in the top ten. Material: peripheral blood. These receptors were collected from an older woman with COVID-19, enrolled during active disease.

This clone was counted once. The chain recombines TRBV30 with TRBJ1-5; 9 bases align to TRBD1. The ends lost 0 bases at V and 2 bases at J; junction bases unmatched: 5. Germline V lookup: CDR1 GTSNPN, CDR2 SVGIG (reference sequence). This CDR3 contains 16 residues. CDR3 protein: CAWSVTRTGGNQPQHF. CDR3 nucleotide sequence: TGTGCCTGGAGTGTAACACGGACAGGGGGCAATCAGCCCCAGCATTTT. The variable domain in full, with the rest retrieved from reference TRBV30 and TRBJ1-5, is SQTIHQWPATLVQPVGSPLSLECTVEGTSNPNLYWYRQAAGRGLQLLFYSVGIGQISSEVPQNLSASRPQDRQFILSSKKLLLSDSGFYLCAWSVTRTGGNQPQHFGDGTRLSIL.

This chain uses TRBV19 with TRBJ1-1, with 10 nucleotides matching TRBD1. The CDR3 spans 15 residues. From germline, CDR1 is LNHDA and CDR2 SQIVND (reference sequence). V was clipped by 1 base and J by 4 bases; unmatched bases: 3. CDR3 residues: CASSIVRTGGTEAFF. The CDR3 coding sequence is TGTGCCAGTAGTATAGTTCGGACAGGGGGCACTGAAGCTTTCTTT.

The chain couples TRBV19 to TRBJ2-1; a weak D match, TRBD2 (5 bases). Between the trimmed V and J ends, which lost 0 bases and 9 bases, there was a span of 9 bases. Looked up from germline, CDR1 is LNHDA and CDR2 is SQIVND (reference sequence). The CDR3 has 13 amino acids. CDR3 protein: CASSIDRETEQFF. The CDR3 DNA is TGTGCCAGTAGTATAGATAGGGAGACTGAGCAGTTCTTC.

The chain carries TRBV5-4 and TRBJ2-5; 9 bases are shared with TRBD2. The CDR3 loop spans 16 amino acids. V lost 3 bases to trimming and J lost 3 bases; unmatched junction nucleotides: 9. Germline loops: CDR1 SGHNT, CDR2 YYREEE (reference sequence). CDR3 sequence: CASSYQGSSGEETQYF. The CDR3 DNA reads TGTGCCAGCAGCTACCAAGGGTCTAGCGGGGAAGAGACCCAGTACTTC.

Only one count was recorded for this clone. The V and J genes are TRBV28 and TRBJ2-3, with 9 bases matching TRBD1. The J segment lost 1 base and the V segment lost 6 bases, leaving 11 bases of the junction unmatched. CDR1 and CDR2 from the germline V gene are MDHEN and SYDVKM. This CDR3 comprises 17 residues. Here the CDR3 DNA reads TGTGCCAGCAGCCCCCGACAGGGGGGGACTGGCACAGATACGCAGTATTTT. Translation gives CASSPRQGGTGTDTQYF. The complete variable domain, with remaining parts taken from reference TRBV28 and TRBJ2-3, reads DVKVTQSSRYLVKRTGEKVFLECVQDMDHENMFWYRQDPGLGLRLIYFSYDVKMKEKGDIPEGYSVSREKKERFSLILESASTNQTSMYLCASSPRQGGTGTDTQYFGPGTRLTVL.

The chain uses TRBV3-1 (or the pseudogene TRBV3-2) and TRBJ1-5; D is unresolved. Germline V gene lookup returns CDR1 LGHDT and CDR2 YNNKEL (reference sequence). V lost 0 bases and J lost 5, with 8 bases in between. This CDR3 has 14 amino acids. The CDR3 nucleotides read TGTGCCAGCAGCCAAGATCTCCAGTATCAGCCCCAGCATTTT. Translated: CASSQDLQYQPQHF.

This clone was seen just once. The rearrangement links TRBV6-5 to TRBJ1-1, with D perhaps matching TRBD1 (5 bases). The germline V and J ends were trimmed by 4 bases and 0 bases, with 12 bases remaining between them. This CDR3 comprises 15 residues. Germline V gene sequence: CDR1 MNHEY, CDR2 SVGAGI. CDR3 residues: CASSSLTVLNTEAFF. The CDR3 coding sequence is TGTGCCAGCAGTTCCCTGACAGTTTTGAACACTGAAGCTTTCTTT.

The chain recombines TRBV28 with TRBJ1-1, with 7 bases fitting TRBD1. Unmatched junction bases numbered 15, after V lost 3 bases and J lost 5 bases. From germline, CDR1 is MDHEN and CDR2 SYDVKM. The CDR3 has 17 residues. The CDR3 sequence is CASSLEGGELPGTEAFF. The CDR3 DNA reads TGTGCCAGCAGTTTGGAAGGGGGCGAGCTGCCCGGGACTGAAGCTTTCTTT.

To note about this clone: A junction end diverges from the germline sequence, so it may reflect a read error. The gene calls are TRBV11-3 and TRBJ2-1, with 7 bases that match TRBD1. The CDR3 has 14 residues. Germline CDR1 SGHNT, CDR2 YENEEA. The CDR3 spells CASSPRTGYPPIVF. CDR3 bases: TGTGCCAGCAGCCCTAGGACAGGATATCCCCCCATCGTCTTC.

This chain uses TRBV15 with TRBJ2-1, with D perhaps matching TRBD2 (6 bases). There are 15 residues in the CDR3. Per germline, CDR1 LNHNV and CDR2 YYDKDF (reference sequence). The V and J ends lost 5 bases and 5 bases respectively, with 16 bases between them. The CDR3 nucleotides are TGTGCCACCAGCCTCGGGAGCGGCAGTGACAATGAGCAGTTCTTC. Protein: CATSLGSGSDNEQFF.

This rearrangement joins TRBV20-1 to TRBJ2-7; D is possibly TRBD2 (6 bases). CDR1 and CDR2 from the germline V gene are DFQATT and SNEGSKA (reference sequence). The CDR3 extends over 10 amino acids. Trimming took off 4 bases at V and 7 bases at J, with 8 bases between the two ends. The CDR3, as DNA: TGCAGTGCTACCCGGGAGGAGCAGTACTTC. Protein: CSATREEQYF.

For the CDR3, the DNA is TGTGCTAGTGGCGACAGTAATCAGAACACTGAAGCTTTCTTT. Translated: CASGDSNQNTEAFF. The rearrangement joins TRBV12-5 to TRBJ1-1, with D tentatively TRBD1 (5 bases). The CDR3 contains 14 residues. The V end was cut by 6 bases, the J end by 1 base, with 12 bases between. CDR1 is LGHNT and CDR2 is FRNRAP in the germline V gene.

The gene calls are TRBV6-5 and TRBJ2-1; D possibly corresponds to TRBD1 (5 bases). The CDR3 spans 13 residues. Germline CDR1 and CDR2: MNHEY and SVGAGI. V gave up 4 bases and J gave up 3 bases, with 7 bases separating them. CDR3 sequence reads: CASSSGIYNEQFF. In DNA, the CDR3 is TGTGCCAGCAGTTCAGGGATCTACAATGAGCAGTTCTTC.

The V and J genes are TRBV7-8 and TRBJ1-3; 8 bases match TRBD1. After removal of 5 bases from V and 5 bases from J, the junction contained 8 bases not matched to a gene. Germline CDR1 is SGHVS and CDR2 is FQNEAQ. The CDR3 consists of 15 residues. The CDR3 protein is CASSPGQEKRNTIYF. The CDR3, as DNA: TGTGCCAGCAGCCCGGGACAGGAAAAAAGAAACACCATATATTTT.

The chain combines TRBV7-2 with TRBJ1-5, with a possible D match to TRBD1 (5 bases). V was trimmed by 2 bases and J by 2 bases, leaving 7 bases between them. This CDR3 is built from 14 residues. Germline V CDR1 and CDR2: SGHTA, FQGNSA. The CDR3 here is CASSLSGGNQPQHF. The CDR3 nucleotides are TGTGCCAGCAGCTTATCGGGGGGCAATCAGCCCCAGCATTTT. Filled out from reference TRBV7-2 and TRBJ1-5, the complete variable domain reads GAGVSQSPSNKVTEKGKDVELRCDPISGHTALYWYRQSLGQGLEFLIYFQGNSAPDKSGLPSDRFSAERTGGSVSTLTIQRTQQEDSAVYLCASSLSGGNQPQHFGDGTRLSIL.